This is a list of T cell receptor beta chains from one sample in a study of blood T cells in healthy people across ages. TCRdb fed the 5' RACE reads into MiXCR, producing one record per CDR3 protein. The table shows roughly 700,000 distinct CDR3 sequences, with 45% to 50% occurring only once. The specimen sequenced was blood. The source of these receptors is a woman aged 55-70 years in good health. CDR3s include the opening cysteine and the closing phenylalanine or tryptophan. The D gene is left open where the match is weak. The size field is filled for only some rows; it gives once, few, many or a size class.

CDR3nt: TGTGCCAGCAGCAACCGGACAGGGGAGGAGACCCAGTACTTC
CDR3aa: CASSNRTGEETQYF
v_gene: TRBV21-1
abundance: NA
j_gene: TRBJ2-5
d_gene: NA

CDR3nt: TGTGCCAGCAGCTTAGTGCGGGGGGAAGCTTTCTTT
CDR3aa: CASSLVRGEAFF
v_gene: TRBV7-9
abundance: NA
j_gene: TRBJ1-1
d_gene: NA

CDR3nt: TGCGCCAGCAGCGCCTCATCTGGGGGAAGGAACGAGCAGTACTTC
CDR3aa: CASSASSGGRNEQYF
v_gene: TRBV5-1
abundance: few
j_gene: TRBJ2-7
d_gene: NA

CDR3nt: TGCAGTGTCAGGGAGGGGCAAGAGACCCAGTACTTC
CDR3aa: CSVREGQETQYF
v_gene: TRBV20-1
abundance: few
j_gene: TRBJ2-5
d_gene: TRBD2

CDR3nt: TGTGCCAGCAGCTTGGCCGGGGCTAGCTATGGCTACACCTTC
CDR3aa: CASSLAGASYGYTF
v_gene: TRBV5-5
abundance: few
j_gene: TRBJ1-2
d_gene: NA

CDR3nt: TGCAGTGCCCCACCGGGACTAGCGGACTTCCACGCCTACAATGAGCAGTTCTTC
CDR3aa: CSAPPGLADFHAYNEQFF
v_gene: TRBV20-1
abundance: NA
j_gene: TRBJ2-1
d_gene: TRBD2

CDR3nt: TGTGCCAGCAGCACCGACAGTTCCCGCTACCTTAACTATGGCTACACCTTC
CDR3aa: CASSTDSSRYLNYGYTF
v_gene: TRBV7-2
abundance: NA
j_gene: TRBJ1-2
d_gene: NA

CDR3nt: TGCAGTGCTACCCTTGCCGGGACAGCCCAGCATTTT
CDR3aa: CSATLAGTAQHF
v_gene: TRBV20-1
abundance: NA
j_gene: TRBJ1-5
d_gene: TRBD1

CDR3nt: TGCAGTGCCCTAGCCTCATGGGGCTTAAGTTCACCCCTCCACTTT
CDR3aa: CSALASWGLSSPLHF
v_gene: TRBV20-1
abundance: once
j_gene: TRBJ1-6
d_gene: NA

CDR3nt: TGTGCCAGCTCACCTGGTCGCACAGATACGCAGTATTTT
CDR3aa: CASSPGRTDTQYF
v_gene: TRBV18
abundance: few
j_gene: TRBJ2-3
d_gene: NA

CDR3nt: TGTGCCAGCAGCCAAGCCTGGGGACAGCGAAACAATGAGCAGTTCTTC
CDR3aa: CASSQAWGQRNNEQFF
v_gene: TRBV4-2
abundance: NA
j_gene: TRBJ2-1
d_gene: TRBD1

CDR3nt: TGCAGTGCTAGACCCAGGACAGGGGAAAACATTCAGTACTTC
CDR3aa: CSARPRTGENIQYF
v_gene: TRBV20-1
abundance: NA
j_gene: TRBJ2-4
d_gene: TRBD1

CDR3nt: TGTGCCAGCTCACCTGTACAGGGGGCAAATATGAACACTGAAGCTTTCTTT
CDR3aa: CASSPVQGANMNTEAFF
v_gene: TRBV18
abundance: NA
j_gene: TRBJ1-1
d_gene: TRBD1

CDR3nt: TGTGCCAGCAGCGTAGACAGAAACACCTACAATGAGCAGTTCTTC
CDR3aa: CASSVDRNTYNEQFF
v_gene: TRBV7-9
abundance: NA
j_gene: TRBJ2-1
d_gene: NA

CDR3nt: TGTGCCAGCAGCCCTGGGACTAGCGGGAAGGTAGATACGCAGTATTTT
CDR3aa: CASSPGTSGKVDTQYF
v_gene: TRBV7-3
abundance: once
j_gene: TRBJ2-3
d_gene: TRBD2

CDR3nt: TGTGCCAGCAGCTTATTACAGTGGCACGAGCAGTACTTC
CDR3aa: CASSLLQWHEQYF
v_gene: TRBV7-2
abundance: NA
j_gene: TRBJ2-7
d_gene: NA

CDR3nt: TGTGCCAGCAGTGAACACCAAGAGACCCAGTACTTC
CDR3aa: CASSEHQETQYF
v_gene: TRBV6-1
abundance: NA
j_gene: TRBJ2-5
d_gene: NA

CDR3nt: TGTGCCAGCAGAGGGGACAGCTATAATTCACCCCTCCACTTT
CDR3aa: CASRGDSYNSPLHF
v_gene: TRBV2
abundance: NA
j_gene: TRBJ1-6
d_gene: TRBD1

CDR3nt: TGTGCCAGCAGTTTACCCCCAGGGGCTGGCCAAGAGACCCAGTACTTC
CDR3aa: CASSLPPGAGQETQYF
v_gene: TRBV27
abundance: few
j_gene: TRBJ2-5
d_gene: NA

CDR3nt: TGCAGTGCTAGATCTGCGACTAGCGGGAGAAGCTACGAGCAGTACTTC
CDR3aa: CSARSATSGRSYEQYF
v_gene: TRBV20-1
abundance: once
j_gene: TRBJ2-7
d_gene: TRBD2

CDR3nt: TGCGCCAGCAGCTTGGTGGTGGGGGTCACAGATACGCAGTATTTT
CDR3aa: CASSLVVGVTDTQYF
v_gene: TRBV5-1
abundance: NA
j_gene: TRBJ2-3
d_gene: NA

CDR3nt: TGCGCCAGCAGCTTCCGACAGGGGCCCTACCCTGGGGCCAACGTCCTGACTTTC
CDR3aa: CASSFRQGPYPGANVLTF
v_gene: TRBV5-1
abundance: NA
j_gene: TRBJ2-6
d_gene: TRBD1

CDR3nt: TGTGCCTGGAGTAAAACAGGGTATTCCTACGAGCAGTACTTC
CDR3aa: CAWSKTGYSYEQYF
v_gene: TRBV30
abundance: NA
j_gene: TRBJ2-7
d_gene: NA

CDR3nt: TGTGCCAGCAGCACCCCACAGGGATTAGATGAAAAACTGTTTTTT
CDR3aa: CASSTPQGLDEKLFF
v_gene: TRBV7-2
abundance: NA
j_gene: TRBJ1-4
d_gene: NA

CDR3nt: TGTGCCAGCTCACCAGCCCCAGATGAAGCTTTCTTT
CDR3aa: CASSPAPDEAFF
v_gene: TRBV18
abundance: NA
j_gene: TRBJ1-1
d_gene: NA

CDR3nt: TGTGCCAGCAGCCTCACCTCCCGGGGAGCGGATGGCTACACCTTC
CDR3aa: CASSLTSRGADGYTF
v_gene: TRBV7-9
abundance: NA
j_gene: TRBJ1-2
d_gene: NA

CDR3nt: TGCGCCAGCAGCCCCAACCAGGCGTACACTGAAGCTTTCTTT
CDR3aa: CASSPNQAYTEAFF
v_gene: TRBV4-3
abundance: NA
j_gene: TRBJ1-1
d_gene: NA

CDR3nt: TGTGCCAGCAGCGTAGCTGGAAGCTCCTACAATGAGCAGTACTTC
CDR3aa: CASSVAGSSYNEQYF
v_gene: TRBV9
abundance: few
j_gene: TRBJ2-7
d_gene: NA

CDR3nt: TGCAGTGCTCAGAGCAACGGGAATCAGCCCCAGCATTTT
CDR3aa: CSAQSNGNQPQHF
v_gene: TRBV20-1
abundance: NA
j_gene: TRBJ1-5
d_gene: NA

CDR3nt: TGTGCCAGCAGCTATTGGACTAGCGACTTCACAGATACGCAGTATTTT
CDR3aa: CASSYWTSDFTDTQYF
v_gene: TRBV11-2
abundance: few
j_gene: TRBJ2-3
d_gene: TRBD2

CDR3nt: TGTGCCAGCAGCTCAGAGGGAGACACCACCCAAGAGACCCAGTACTTC
CDR3aa: CASSSEGDTTQETQYF
v_gene: TRBV7-2
abundance: many
j_gene: TRBJ2-5
d_gene: NA

CDR3nt: TGTGCCAGCAGCCCCAGGAGGGAAGCTTTCTTT
CDR3aa: CASSPRREAFF
v_gene: TRBV7-9
abundance: NA
j_gene: TRBJ1-1
d_gene: NA

CDR3nt: TGTGCCAGCGGCAAAGACCTCAATCAGCCCCAGCATTTT
CDR3aa: CASGKDLNQPQHF
v_gene: TRBV7-9
abundance: few
j_gene: TRBJ1-5
d_gene: NA

CDR3nt: TGTGCCAGCAGTCCGCGGGTGGGGTCCGGCTACACCTTC
CDR3aa: CASSPRVGSGYTF
v_gene: TRBV27
abundance: few
j_gene: TRBJ1-2
d_gene: NA

CDR3nt: TGTGCCAGCAGCTTAAGCTCTAGCGGGTCGGTTGCCTACAATGAGCAGTTCTTC
CDR3aa: CASSLSSSGSVAYNEQFF
v_gene: TRBV7-2
abundance: NA
j_gene: TRBJ2-1
d_gene: TRBD2

CDR3nt: TGCAGTGCTGATCCGGGACTAGCGGTCTACGAGCAGTACTTC
CDR3aa: CSADPGLAVYEQYF
v_gene: TRBV20-1
abundance: few
j_gene: TRBJ2-7
d_gene: TRBD2

CDR3nt: TGCAGTGCTAGTGGGGGGGGGCGACAGGCAGGCCAGCCCCAGCATTTT
CDR3aa: CSASGGGRQAGQPQHF
v_gene: TRBV20-1
abundance: once
j_gene: TRBJ1-5
d_gene: NA

CDR3nt: TGCAGCGACGGGGGCACTGAAGCTTTCTTT
CDR3aa: CSDGGTEAFF
v_gene: TRBV29-1
abundance: NA
j_gene: TRBJ1-1
d_gene: NA

CDR3nt: TGCAGTGCTAGACGCTTTAATAATGAAAAACTGTTTTTT
CDR3aa: CSARRFNNEKLFF
v_gene: TRBV20-1
abundance: once
j_gene: TRBJ1-4
d_gene: NA

CDR3nt: TGTGCCAGCAGTGAACTTCGACTAGCGGGGTCGGATACGCAGTATTTT
CDR3aa: CASSELRLAGSDTQYF
v_gene: TRBV2
abundance: once
j_gene: TRBJ2-3
d_gene: TRBD2

CDR3nt: TGCAGCGCCAGGGTGGTGGGAGATACGCAGTATTTT
CDR3aa: CSARVVGDTQYF
v_gene: TRBV29-1
abundance: NA
j_gene: TRBJ2-3
d_gene: NA

CDR3nt: TGTGCCAGCACCCAGACGATACCCGGGAACAATCAGCCCCAGCATTTT
CDR3aa: CASTQTIPGNNQPQHF
v_gene: TRBV28
abundance: few
j_gene: TRBJ1-5
d_gene: NA

CDR3nt: TGCAGTGCTAGAGGGGCTAGCAGAAACTCCTACGAGCAGTACTTC
CDR3aa: CSARGASRNSYEQYF
v_gene: TRBV20-1
abundance: NA
j_gene: TRBJ2-7
d_gene: NA

CDR3nt: TGCAGTGCTAGATCCCGCACGGACAGCTCTGGGGCCAACGTCCTGACTTTC
CDR3aa: CSARSRTDSSGANVLTF
v_gene: TRBV20-1
abundance: NA
j_gene: TRBJ2-6
d_gene: NA

CDR3nt: TGTGCCGCCCAACAGGACAGGAATAATTCACCCCTCCACTTT
CDR3aa: CAAQQDRNNSPLHF
v_gene: TRBV28
abundance: NA
j_gene: TRBJ1-6
d_gene: TRBD1

CDR3nt: TGTGCCACCAGTTTGGATCCAGGGGGCCGCGGATATGGCTACACCTTC
CDR3aa: CATSLDPGGRGYGYTF
v_gene: TRBV28
abundance: NA
j_gene: TRBJ1-2
d_gene: TRBD1

CDR3nt: TGTGCCAGCAGTTTCCAGCGGGAGGCAAACAATGAGCAGTTCTTC
CDR3aa: CASSFQREANNEQFF
v_gene: TRBV12-3/TRBV12-4
abundance: few
j_gene: TRBJ2-1
d_gene: TRBD2

CDR3nt: TGCAGCGGAGGACAGGGTTACGAGCAGTACTTC
CDR3aa: CSGGQGYEQYF
v_gene: TRBV29-1
abundance: NA
j_gene: TRBJ2-7
d_gene: TRBD1

CDR3nt: TGTGCCAGCAATCCTAGCCCCTACAATGAGCAGTTCTTC
CDR3aa: CASNPSPYNEQFF
v_gene: TRBV2
abundance: NA
j_gene: TRBJ2-1
d_gene: NA

CDR3nt: TGTGCCAGCATTGGGGGGAGTGAGCAGTTCTTC
CDR3aa: CASIGGSEQFF
v_gene: TRBV6-5
abundance: NA
j_gene: TRBJ2-1
d_gene: NA